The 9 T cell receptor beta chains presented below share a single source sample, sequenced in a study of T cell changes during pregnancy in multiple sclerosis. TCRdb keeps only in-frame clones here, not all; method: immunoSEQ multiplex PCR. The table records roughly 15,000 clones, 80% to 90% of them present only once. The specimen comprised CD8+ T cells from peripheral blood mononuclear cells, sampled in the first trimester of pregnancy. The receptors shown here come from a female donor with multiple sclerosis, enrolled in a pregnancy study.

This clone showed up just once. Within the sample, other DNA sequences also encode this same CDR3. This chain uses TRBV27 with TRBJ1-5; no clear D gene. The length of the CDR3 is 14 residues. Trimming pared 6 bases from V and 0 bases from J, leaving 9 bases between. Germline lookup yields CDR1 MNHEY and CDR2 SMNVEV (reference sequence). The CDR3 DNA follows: TGTGCCAGCAGCCACCGGGATAGCAATCAGCCCCAGCATTTT. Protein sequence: CASSHRDSNQPQHF.

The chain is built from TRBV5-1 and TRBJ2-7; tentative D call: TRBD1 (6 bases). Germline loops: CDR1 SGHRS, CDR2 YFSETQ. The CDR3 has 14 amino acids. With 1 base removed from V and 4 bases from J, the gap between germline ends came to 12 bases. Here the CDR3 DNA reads TGCGCCAGCAGCTTGTATTACAGGGCTTACGAGCAGTACTTC. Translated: CASSLYYRAYEQYF.

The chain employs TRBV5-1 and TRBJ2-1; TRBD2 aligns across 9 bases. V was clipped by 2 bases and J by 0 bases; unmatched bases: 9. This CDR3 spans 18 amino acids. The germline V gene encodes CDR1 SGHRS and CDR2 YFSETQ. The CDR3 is CASSFGYLAGNSYNEQFF. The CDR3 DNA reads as TGCGCCAGCAGCTTCGGTTATCTAGCGGGGAACTCCTACAATGAGCAGTTCTTC.

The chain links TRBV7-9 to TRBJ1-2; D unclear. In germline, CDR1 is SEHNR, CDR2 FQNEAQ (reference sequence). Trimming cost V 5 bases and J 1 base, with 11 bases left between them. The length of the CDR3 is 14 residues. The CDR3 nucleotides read TGTGCCAGCAGCGGGGAGAAATTTAACTATGGCTACACCTTC. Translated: CASSGEKFNYGYTF.

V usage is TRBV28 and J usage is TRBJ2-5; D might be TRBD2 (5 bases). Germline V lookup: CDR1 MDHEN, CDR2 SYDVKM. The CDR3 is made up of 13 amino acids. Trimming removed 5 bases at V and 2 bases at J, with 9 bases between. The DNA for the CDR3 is TGTGCCAGCAGTGGACTGGAACAAGAGACCCAGTACTTC. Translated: CASSGLEQETQYF. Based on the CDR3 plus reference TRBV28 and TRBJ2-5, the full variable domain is DVKVTQSSRYLVKRTGEKVFLECVQDMDHENMFWYRQDPGLGLRLIYFSYDVKMKEKGDIPEGYSVSREKKERFSLILESASTNQTSMYLCASSGLEQETQYFGPGTRLLVL.

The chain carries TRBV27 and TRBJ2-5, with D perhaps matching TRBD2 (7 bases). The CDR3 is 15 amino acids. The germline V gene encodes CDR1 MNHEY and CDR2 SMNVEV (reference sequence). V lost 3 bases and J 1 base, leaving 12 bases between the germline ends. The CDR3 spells CASSFGGRSQETQYF. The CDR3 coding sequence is TGTGCCAGCAGTTTCGGGGGGCGGTCCCAAGAGACCCAGTACTTC.

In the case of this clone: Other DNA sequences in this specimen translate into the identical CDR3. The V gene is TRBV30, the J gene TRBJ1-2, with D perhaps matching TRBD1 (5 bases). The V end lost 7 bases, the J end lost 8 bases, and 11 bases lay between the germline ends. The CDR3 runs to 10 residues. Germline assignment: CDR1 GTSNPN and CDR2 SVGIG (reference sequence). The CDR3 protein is CAFRGYGYTF. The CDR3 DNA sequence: TGTGCCTTTAGGGGATACGGCTACACCTTC.

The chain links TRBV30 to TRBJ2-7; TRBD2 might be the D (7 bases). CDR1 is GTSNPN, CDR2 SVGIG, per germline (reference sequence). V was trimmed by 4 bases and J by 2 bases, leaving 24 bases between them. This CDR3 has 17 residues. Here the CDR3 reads CAWTPPWRGGATYEQYF. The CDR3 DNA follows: TGTGCCTGGACCCCACCCTGGAGGGGGGGCGCAACCTACGAGCAGTACTTC.

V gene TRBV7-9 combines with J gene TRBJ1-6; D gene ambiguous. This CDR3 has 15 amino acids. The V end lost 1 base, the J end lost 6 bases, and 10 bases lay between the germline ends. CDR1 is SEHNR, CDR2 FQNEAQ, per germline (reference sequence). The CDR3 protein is CASSLVSGLNSPLHF. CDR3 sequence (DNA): TGTGCCAGCAGCTTAGTTTCTGGGCTTAATTCACCCCTCCACTTT.